This T cell receptor (beta chain) was sequenced in a study of memory CD4+ T cells and cytomegalovirus serostatus. Findings and caveats of the study: Suggested: most of the CMV-linked TCR signature lies in CD4+ memory cells.

Deletions cut 1 base from V and 6 bases from J, with 15 bases between. This CDR3 comprises 15 residues. In germline, CDR1 is SGHTA, CDR2 FQGNSA. The sort gate was single viable CD3+CD4+CD8-CD45RO+ cells for memory CD4+ T cells. Positive selection with CD4 microbeads enriched total CD4+ T cells. Remarks on this clone: Its target is not known.

The assay was immunoSEQ multiplex PCR, and TCRdb's table has in-frame clones only and misses some. The profile shows tens of thousands of clones, 70% to 80% of them singletons. Sequences were obtained from memory CD4+ T cells from blood. The gene calls are TRBV7-2 and TRBJ1-1; D gene unclear. The source of this sequence is an adult in good health and CMV-seronegative. The CDR3 nucleotides read TGTGCCAGCAGCTTAGGGGTTGTCGGTTTAGCTGAAGCTTTCTTT. This codes for CASSLGVVGLAEAFF.